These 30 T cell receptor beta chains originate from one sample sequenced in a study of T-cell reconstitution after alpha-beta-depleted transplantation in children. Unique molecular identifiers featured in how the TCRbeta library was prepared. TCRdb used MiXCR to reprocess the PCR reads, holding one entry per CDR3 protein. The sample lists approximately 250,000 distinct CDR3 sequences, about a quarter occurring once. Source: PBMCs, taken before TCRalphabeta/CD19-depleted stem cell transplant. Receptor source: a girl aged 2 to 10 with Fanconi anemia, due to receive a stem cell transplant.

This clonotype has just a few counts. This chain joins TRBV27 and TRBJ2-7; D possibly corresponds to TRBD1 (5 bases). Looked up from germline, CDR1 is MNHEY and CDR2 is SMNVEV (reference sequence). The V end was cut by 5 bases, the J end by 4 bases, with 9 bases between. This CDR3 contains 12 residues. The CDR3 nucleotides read TGTGCCAGCAGTGTATACAGGTACGAGCAGTACTTC. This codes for CASSVYRYEQYF.

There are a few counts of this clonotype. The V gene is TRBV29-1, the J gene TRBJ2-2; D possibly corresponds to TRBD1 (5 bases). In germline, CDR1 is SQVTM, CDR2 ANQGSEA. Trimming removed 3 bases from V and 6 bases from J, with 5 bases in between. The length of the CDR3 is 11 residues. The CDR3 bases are TGCAGCGTTGACAGGGCCGGGGAGCTGTTTTTT. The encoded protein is CSVDRAGELFF.

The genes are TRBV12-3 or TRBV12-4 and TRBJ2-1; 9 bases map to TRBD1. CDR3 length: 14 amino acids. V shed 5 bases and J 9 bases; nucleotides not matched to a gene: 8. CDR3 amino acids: CASSPGTGIFEQFF. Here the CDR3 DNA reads TGTGCCAGCAGTCCGGGGACAGGGATTTTTGAGCAGTTCTTC.

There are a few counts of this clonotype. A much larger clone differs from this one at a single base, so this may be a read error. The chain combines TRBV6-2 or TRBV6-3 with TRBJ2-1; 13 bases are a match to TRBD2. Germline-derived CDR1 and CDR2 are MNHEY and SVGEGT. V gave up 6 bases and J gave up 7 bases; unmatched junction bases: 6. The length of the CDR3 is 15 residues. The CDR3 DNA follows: TGTGCCAGCAGCCCACTAGCGGGGGGGCCGAATGAGCAGTTCTTC. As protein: CASSPLAGGPNEQFF.

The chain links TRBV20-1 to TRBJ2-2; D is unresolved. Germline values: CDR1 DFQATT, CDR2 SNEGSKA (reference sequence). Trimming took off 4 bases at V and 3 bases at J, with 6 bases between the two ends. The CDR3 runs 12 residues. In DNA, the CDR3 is TGCAGTGCTACATACGACACCGGGGAGCTGTTTTTT. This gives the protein CSATYDTGELFF.

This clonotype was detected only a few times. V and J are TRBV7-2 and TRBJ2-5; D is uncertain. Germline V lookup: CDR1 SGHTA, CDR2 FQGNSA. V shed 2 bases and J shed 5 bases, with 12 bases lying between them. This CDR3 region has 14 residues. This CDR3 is CASSLPGPWETQYF. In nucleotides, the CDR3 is TGTGCCAGCAGCTTACCGGGCCCCTGGGAGACCCAGTACTTC.

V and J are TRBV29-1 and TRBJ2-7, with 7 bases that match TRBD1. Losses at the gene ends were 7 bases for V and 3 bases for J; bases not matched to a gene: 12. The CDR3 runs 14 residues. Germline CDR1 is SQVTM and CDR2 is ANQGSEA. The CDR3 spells CSAKGDRVGYEQYF. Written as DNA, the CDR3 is TGCAGCGCGAAGGGAGACAGGGTTGGCTACGAGCAGTACTTC.

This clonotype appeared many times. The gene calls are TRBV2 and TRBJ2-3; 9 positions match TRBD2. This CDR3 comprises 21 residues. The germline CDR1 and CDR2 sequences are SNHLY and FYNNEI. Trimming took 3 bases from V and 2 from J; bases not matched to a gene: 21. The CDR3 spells CASSDNFGLAGPSTPTDTQYF. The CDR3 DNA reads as TGTGCCAGCAGTGATAATTTCGGTCTAGCGGGGCCTTCAACTCCCACAGATACGCAGTATTTT.

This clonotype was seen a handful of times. The CDR3 DNA sequence: TGCAGCGTTGAGAAAAGGCGCTCTGGAAACACCATATATTTT. Its translation is CSVEKRRSGNTIYF. The rearrangement links TRBV29-1 to TRBJ1-3; D gene uncertain. The V end was cut by 3 bases, the J end by 0 bases, with 9 bases between. Looked up from germline, CDR1 is SQVTM and CDR2 is ANQGSEA. CDR3 size: 14 residues. Drawing the rest from reference TRBV29-1 and TRBJ1-3, the complete variable domain is SAVISQKPSRDICQRGTSLTIQCQVDSQVTMMFWYRQQPGQSLTLIATANQGSEATYESGFVIDKFPISRPNLTFSTLTVSNMSPEDSSIYLCSVEKRRSGNTIYFGEGSWLTVV.

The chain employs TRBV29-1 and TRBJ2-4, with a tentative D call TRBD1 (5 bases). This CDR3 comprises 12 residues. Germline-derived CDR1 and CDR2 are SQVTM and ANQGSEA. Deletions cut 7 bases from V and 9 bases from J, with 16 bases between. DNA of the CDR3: TGCAGCGCCACAGCAGGGCACGGCATTCAGTACTTC. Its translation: CSATAGHGIQYF.

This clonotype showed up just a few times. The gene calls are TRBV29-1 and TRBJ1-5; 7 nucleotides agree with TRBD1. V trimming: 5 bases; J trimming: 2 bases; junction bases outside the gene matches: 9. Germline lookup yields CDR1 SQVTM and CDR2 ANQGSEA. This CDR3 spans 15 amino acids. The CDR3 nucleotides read TGCAGCGTTATAAGCGGGACAGCCGGCAATCAGCCCCAGCATTTT. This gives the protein CSVISGTAGNQPQHF.

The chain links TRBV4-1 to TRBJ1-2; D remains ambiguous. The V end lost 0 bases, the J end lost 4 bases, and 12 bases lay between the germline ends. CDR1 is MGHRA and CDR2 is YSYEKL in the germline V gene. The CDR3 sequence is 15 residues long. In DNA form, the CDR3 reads TGCGCCAGCAGCCAAGATGAGACTTCGGGCTATGGCTACACCTTC. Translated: CASSQDETSGYGYTF.

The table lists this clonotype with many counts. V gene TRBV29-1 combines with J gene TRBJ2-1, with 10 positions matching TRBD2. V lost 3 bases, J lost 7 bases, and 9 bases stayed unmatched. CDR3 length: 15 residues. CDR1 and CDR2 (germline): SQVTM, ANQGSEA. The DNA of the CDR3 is TGCAGCGTTGATCAGCGGGGGGGCCCTTATAATGAGCAGTTCTTC. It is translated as CSVDQRGGPYNEQFF.

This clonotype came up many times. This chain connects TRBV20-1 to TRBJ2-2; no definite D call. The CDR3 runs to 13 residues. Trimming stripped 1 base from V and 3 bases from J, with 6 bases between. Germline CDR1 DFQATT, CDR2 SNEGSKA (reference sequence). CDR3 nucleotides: TGCAGTGCTAGAGGTTTGGACACCGGGGAGCTGTTTTTT. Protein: CSARGLDTGELFF.

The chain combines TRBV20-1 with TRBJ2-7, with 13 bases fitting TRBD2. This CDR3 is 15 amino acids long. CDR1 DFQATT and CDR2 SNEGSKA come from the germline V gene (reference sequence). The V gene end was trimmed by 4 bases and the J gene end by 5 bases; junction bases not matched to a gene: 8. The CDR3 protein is CSAIFTSGRVDEQYF. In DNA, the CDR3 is TGCAGTGCTATCTTCACTAGCGGGAGGGTGGACGAGCAGTACTTC.

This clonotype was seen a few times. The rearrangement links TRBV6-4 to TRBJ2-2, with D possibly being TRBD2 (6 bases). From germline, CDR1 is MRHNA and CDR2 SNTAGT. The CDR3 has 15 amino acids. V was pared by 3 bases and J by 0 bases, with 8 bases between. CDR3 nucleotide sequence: TGTGCCAGCAGTGATAGCGGCGCGAACACCGGGGAGCTGTTTTTT. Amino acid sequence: CASSDSGANTGELFF.

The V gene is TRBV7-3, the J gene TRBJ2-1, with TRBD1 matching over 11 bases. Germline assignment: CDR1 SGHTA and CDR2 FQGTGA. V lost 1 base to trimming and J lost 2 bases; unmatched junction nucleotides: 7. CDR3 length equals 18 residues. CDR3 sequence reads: CASSLNPRTGGPYNEQFF. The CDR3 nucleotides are TGTGCCAGCAGCTTAAATCCTAGGACAGGGGGCCCCTACAATGAGCAGTTCTTC.

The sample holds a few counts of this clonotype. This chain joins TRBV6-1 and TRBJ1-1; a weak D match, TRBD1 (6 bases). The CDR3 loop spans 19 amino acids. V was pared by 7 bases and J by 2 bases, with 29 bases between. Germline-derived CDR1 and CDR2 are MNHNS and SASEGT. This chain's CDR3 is CASTRFGIPPQGSNTEAFF. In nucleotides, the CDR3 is TGTGCCAGCACAAGATTTGGGATCCCTCCCCAGGGGTCCAACACTGAAGCTTTCTTT.

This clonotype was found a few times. For the CDR3, the DNA is TGTGCCAGCAGTGAATTCGGGGTGACCCAGTACTTC. Amino acid sequence: CASSEFGVTQYF. This chain connects TRBV25-1 to TRBJ2-5, with D maybe TRBD2 (5 bases). Trimming removed 1 base at V and 7 bases at J, with 7 bases between. Germline-derived CDR1 and CDR2 are MGHDK and SYGVNS. The CDR3 contains 12 residues.

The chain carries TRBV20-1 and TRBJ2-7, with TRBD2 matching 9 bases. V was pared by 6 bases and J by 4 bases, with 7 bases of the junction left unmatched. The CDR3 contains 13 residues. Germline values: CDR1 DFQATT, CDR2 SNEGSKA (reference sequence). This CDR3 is CSAPSGISYEQYF. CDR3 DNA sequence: TGCAGTGCCCCTAGCGGGATTAGTTACGAGCAGTACTTC.

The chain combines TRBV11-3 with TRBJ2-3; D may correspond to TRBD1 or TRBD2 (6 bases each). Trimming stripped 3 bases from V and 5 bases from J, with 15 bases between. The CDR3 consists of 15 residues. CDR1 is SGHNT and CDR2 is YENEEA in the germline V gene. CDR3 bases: TGTGCCAGCAGCTTGAGGGGGGCCGGGGGAGATACGCAGTATTTT. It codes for CASSLRGAGGDTQYF.

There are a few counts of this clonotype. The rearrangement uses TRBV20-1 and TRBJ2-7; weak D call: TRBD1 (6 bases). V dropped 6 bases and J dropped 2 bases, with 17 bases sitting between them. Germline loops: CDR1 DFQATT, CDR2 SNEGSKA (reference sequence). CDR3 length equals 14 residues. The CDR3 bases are TGCAGTGCCAACTCAGGGGCATTTACCTACGAGCAGTACTTC. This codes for CSANSGAFTYEQYF.

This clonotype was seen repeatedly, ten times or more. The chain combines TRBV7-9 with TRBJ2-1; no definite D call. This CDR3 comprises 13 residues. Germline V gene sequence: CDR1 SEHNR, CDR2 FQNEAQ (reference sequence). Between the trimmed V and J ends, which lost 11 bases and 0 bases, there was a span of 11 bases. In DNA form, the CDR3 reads TGTGCCCCGTACGTGAGCTCCTACAATGAGCAGTTCTTC. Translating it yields CAPYVSSYNEQFF.

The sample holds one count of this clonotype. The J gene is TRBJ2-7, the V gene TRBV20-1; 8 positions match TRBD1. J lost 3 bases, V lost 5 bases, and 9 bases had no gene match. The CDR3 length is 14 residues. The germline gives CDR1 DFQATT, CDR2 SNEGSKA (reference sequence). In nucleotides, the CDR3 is TGCAGTGCTCGAACCGGGACAGGATTCTACGAGCAGTACTTC. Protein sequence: CSARTGTGFYEQYF.

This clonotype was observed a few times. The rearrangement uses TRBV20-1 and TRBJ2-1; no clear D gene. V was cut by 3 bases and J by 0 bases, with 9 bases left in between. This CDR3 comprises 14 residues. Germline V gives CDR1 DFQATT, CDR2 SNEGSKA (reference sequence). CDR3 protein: CSASKVSSYNEQFF. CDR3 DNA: TGCAGTGCTAGCAAGGTTAGCTCCTACAATGAGCAGTTCTTC.

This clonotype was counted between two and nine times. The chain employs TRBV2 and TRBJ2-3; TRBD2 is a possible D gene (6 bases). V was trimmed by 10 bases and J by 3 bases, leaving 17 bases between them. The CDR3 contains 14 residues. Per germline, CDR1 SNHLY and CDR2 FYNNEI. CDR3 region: CATRGEGGTDTQYF. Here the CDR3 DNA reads TGTGCCACCCGAGGCGAGGGAGGTACAGATACGCAGTATTTT.

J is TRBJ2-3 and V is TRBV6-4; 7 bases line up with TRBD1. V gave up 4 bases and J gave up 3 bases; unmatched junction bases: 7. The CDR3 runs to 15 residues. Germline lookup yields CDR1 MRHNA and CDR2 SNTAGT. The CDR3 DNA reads TGTGCCAGCAGTGGACAGGGAAGGGCGACAGATACGCAGTATTTT. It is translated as CASSGQGRATDTQYF.

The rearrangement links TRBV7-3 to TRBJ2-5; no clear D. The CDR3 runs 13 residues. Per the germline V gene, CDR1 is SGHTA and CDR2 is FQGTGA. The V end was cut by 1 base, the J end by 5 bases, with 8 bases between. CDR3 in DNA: TGTGCCAGCAGCTTAAGCCCCTTGGAGACCCAGTACTTC. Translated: CASSLSPLETQYF.

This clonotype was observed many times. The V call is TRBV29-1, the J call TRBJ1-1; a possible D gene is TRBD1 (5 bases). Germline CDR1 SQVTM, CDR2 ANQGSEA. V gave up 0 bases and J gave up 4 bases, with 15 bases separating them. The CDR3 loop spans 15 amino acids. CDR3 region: CSVEDGMGERTEAFF. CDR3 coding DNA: TGCAGCGTTGAAGATGGGATGGGGGAACGCACTGAAGCTTTCTTT.

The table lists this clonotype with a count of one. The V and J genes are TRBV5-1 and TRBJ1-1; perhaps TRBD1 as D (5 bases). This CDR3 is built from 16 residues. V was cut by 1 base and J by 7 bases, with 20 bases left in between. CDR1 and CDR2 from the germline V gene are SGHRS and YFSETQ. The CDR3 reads CASSLYGGSRSYEAFF. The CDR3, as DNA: TGCGCCAGCAGCTTGTATGGGGGTAGCAGATCCTATGAAGCTTTCTTT.